The clone carrying this T cell receptor beta chain was recorded at least ten times. The TCRbeta library incorporated unique molecular identifiers. TCRdb redid the calling of the PCR reads with MiXCR, one entry per CDR3 protein. In the table there are about 690,000 distinct CDR3 sequences, roughly 15% of which are singletons. These data belong to a study of T-cell reconstitution after alpha-beta-depleted transplantation in children. Per germline, CDR1 DFQATT and CDR2 SNEGSKA (reference sequence). CDR3 length: 13 amino acids. V lost 7 bases to trimming and J lost 2 bases; unmatched junction nucleotides: 4.

The chain combines TRBV20-1 with TRBJ2-7, with 11 bases that match TRBD2. The source is a human donor who donated a stem cell graft to a child with acute myeloid leukemia. Sequencing used PBMCs from the stem cell graft donor, obtained from the stem cell graft. The DNA of the CDR3 is TGCAGTGTCCCACTAGCGGGGGCCTACGAGCAGTACTTC. Amino acid sequence: CSVPLAGAYEQYF.